The 22 T cell receptor beta chains below were found in one sample sequenced in a study of PD-1 blockade in classical Hodgkin lymphoma (dated by TCRdb to 2020 to 2022). The time point tag for this specimen amounts to: cycle 4 day 1 (C4D1), after six to seven weeks of nivolumab. Every trial patient had relapsed following autologous stem cell transplantation, and prior brentuximab vedotin exposure was what differed among cohorts A, B and C. The protocol used for the library was the immunoSEQ multiplex PCR assay. The source is immuneACCESS, and TCRdb retained only in-frame sequences with V and J called. Part of the clones is not carried over; for the studies checked, unresolved V genes explain less than half of this, and the remainder is unexplained. The sample records roughly 49,000 clones, about 90% of which are singletons. The top ten clonotypes cover 11% to 15% of the sample. The sample consisted of peripheral blood mononuclear cells (PBMCs), taken before the fourth cycle of nivolumab. Receptors were obtained from a human donor with classical Hodgkin lymphoma.

The V gene is TRBV4-1, the J gene TRBJ2-5; a weak D match, TRBD2 (6 bases). CDR1 and CDR2 from the germline V gene are MGHRA and YSYEKL. Trimming left V 4 bases short and J 5 bases short, with 14 bases between. The CDR3 is made up of 14 amino acids. The CDR3 here is CASSLGLLLETQYF. CDR3 in DNA: TGCGCCAGCAGCCTGGGACTGCTTCTGGAGACCCAGTACTTC.

The chain couples TRBV5-4 to TRBJ2-7; D perhaps matches TRBD1 (5 bases). Germline CDR1 reads SGHNT; CDR2 reads YYREEE (reference sequence). This CDR3 is 13 amino acids long. V dropped 0 bases and J dropped 2 bases, with 6 bases sitting between them. The CDR3 nucleotides read TGTGCCAGCAGCTTGGACAGGACCTACGAGCAGTACTTC. It specifies CASSLDRTYEQYF. Based on the CDR3 plus reference TRBV5-4 and TRBJ2-7, the full variable domain is ETGVTQSPTHLIKTRGQQVTLRCSSQSGHNTVSWYQQALGQGPQFIFQYYREEENGRGNFPPRFSGLQFPNYSSELNVNALELDDSALYLCASSLDRTYEQYFGPGTRLTVT.

The gene calls are TRBV5-1 and TRBJ2-1; tentative D call: TRBD2 (6 bases). V lost 3 bases and J 0 bases, leaving 10 bases between the germline ends. Germline loops: CDR1 SGHRS, CDR2 YFSETQ. There are 15 residues in the CDR3. The CDR3: CASSSAGLSYNEQFF. For the CDR3, the DNA is TGCGCCAGCAGCTCTGCGGGACTCTCCTACAATGAGCAGTTCTTC.

The DNA of the CDR3 is TGTGCCACCAGCAGTTCTCTGAACACTGAAGCTTTCTTT. Translated: CATSSSLNTEAFF. This sequence joins TRBV15 and TRBJ1-1; D gene unclear. The V end was cut by 3 bases, the J end by 0 bases, with 5 bases between. CDR3 length: 13 residues. The germline gives CDR1 LNHNV, CDR2 YYDKDF (reference sequence).

The V and J genes are TRBV19 and TRBJ2-1; TRBD1 or TRBD2 may be the D gene (5 bases each). This CDR3 is built from 15 residues. V lost 5 bases and J lost 2, with 13 bases in between. CDR1 and CDR2 (germline): LNHDA, SQIVND (reference sequence). DNA of the CDR3: TGTGCCAGTAGTGACGGGACCAAAACCTACAATGAGCAGTTCTTC. It yields the protein CASSDGTKTYNEQFF.

This clone occurred once. J is TRBJ2-1 and V is TRBV7-3, with D possibly matching TRBD2 (6 bases). Germline CDR1 is SGHTA and CDR2 is FQGTGA. V was shortened by 6 bases and J by 3 bases, with 12 bases between the two germline ends. This CDR3 region has 14 residues. The CDR3 here is CASRRSGGYNEQFF. CDR3 bases: TGTGCCAGCAGACGTAGCGGAGGCTACAATGAGCAGTTCTTC.

The chain uses TRBV7-9 and TRBJ2-2; D remains ambiguous. V lost 5 bases, J lost 6 bases, and 19 bases lay in between. The CDR3 totals 16 residues. The V gene's germline CDR1 is SEHNR and CDR2 FQNEAQ (reference sequence). The CDR3 bases are TGTGCCAGCAGCAACGATCGGGCGCGTTGGCCCGGGGAGCTGTTTTTT. Translation: CASSNDRARWPGELFF.

The chain links TRBV5-6 to TRBJ1-1, with D possibly TRBD1 on 5 matching bases. Germline loops: CDR1 SGHDT, CDR2 YYEEEE. This CDR3 comprises 17 residues. Trimming pared 2 bases from V and 1 base from J, leaving 18 bases between. The CDR3 is CASSFFPSLGPNTEAFF. The CDR3, as DNA: TGTGCCAGCAGCTTTTTCCCCTCCTTGGGGCCGAACACTGAAGCTTTCTTT.

This sequence joins TRBV5-3 and TRBJ1-4, with 10 bases matching TRBD1. TRBV5-3 is treated as an ORF (open reading frame) with a function not yet certain. The CDR3 contains 22 residues. J lost 2 bases, V lost 6 bases, and 25 bases had no gene match. The CDR3 bases are TGTGCCAGAATCAATTCGAGTTTGGAATCCCGAGGGACAGGGGAGACTAATGAAAAACTGTTTTTT. This codes for CARINSSLESRGTGETNEKLFF.

The rearrangement uses TRBV6-5 and TRBJ1-1; D ambiguous. Deletions cut 7 bases from V and 0 bases from J, with 12 bases between. The CDR3 consists of 14 residues. Germline CDR1 reads MNHEY; CDR2 reads SVGAGI. CDR3 protein: CASTKAGMNTEAFF. CDR3 nucleotide sequence: TGTGCCAGCACCAAAGCGGGTATGAACACTGAAGCTTTCTTT.

This chain links TRBV14 with TRBJ2-7; no definite D call. Germline-derived CDR1 and CDR2 are SGHDN and FVKESK. V was trimmed by 5 bases and J by 3 bases, leaving 11 bases between them. The length of the CDR3 is 13 residues. CDR3 nucleotides: TGTGCCAGCAGCGCGTGGAATCTCTACGAGCAGTACTTC. Its protein is CASSAWNLYEQYF.

The chain has TRBV5-1 and TRBJ2-2; 11 bases map to TRBD2. Germline V gives CDR1 SGHRS, CDR2 YFSETQ. The V segment lost 4 bases and the J segment 0 bases; nucleotides outside the gene matches: 5. CDR3 length: 17 amino acids. CDR3 sequence reads: CASSELTSGTNTGELFF. CDR3 DNA sequence: TGCGCCAGCAGCGAACTGACTAGCGGGACGAACACCGGGGAGCTGTTTTTT.

V is TRBV6-1 and J is TRBJ2-1, with 10 positions matching TRBD2. The length of the CDR3 is 22 residues. V was clipped by 0 bases and J by 6 bases; unmatched bases: 23. Germline lookup yields CDR1 MNHNS and CDR2 SASEGT. DNA for the CDR3: TGTGCCAGCAGTGAAGCGGGGGGAAGGGGGCTGCTGCTAGCGGGAGCCAGCAATGAGCAGTTCTTC. This sequence encodes CASSEAGGRGLLLAGASNEQFF.

The chain is built from TRBV11-2 and TRBJ2-7; D not certain. Trimming stripped 1 base from V and 2 bases from J, with 9 bases between. There are 14 residues in the CDR3. CDR1 is SGHAT and CDR2 is FQNNGV in the germline V gene. The DNA for the CDR3 is TGTGCCAGCAGCTTAGGGGTTAGAACCTACGAGCAGTACTTC. Translated: CASSLGVRTYEQYF.

The J gene is TRBJ2-7, the V gene TRBV25-1; 8 positions agree with TRBD1. V shed 4 bases, J shed 5 bases, and the junction held 10 bases outside the gene matches. The CDR3 consists of 15 residues. Germline values: CDR1 MGHDK, CDR2 SYGVNS. DNA of the CDR3: TGTGCCAGCAGTGGAGAGGGACAGGCCCGCGACGAGCAGTACTTC. Protein sequence: CASSGEGQARDEQYF.

The CDR3 here is CGARDGGNTGELFF. The CDR3 bases are TGTGGGGCGAGGGACGGAGGCAACACCGGGGAGCTGTTTTTT. V is TRBV6-1 and J is TRBJ2-2, with D possibly being TRBD1 or TRBD2 (5 bases each). The CDR3 has 14 amino acids. CDR1 MNHNS and CDR2 SASEGT come from the germline V gene.

V gene TRBV6-5 combines with J gene TRBJ1-4; D unclear. The CDR3 runs 14 residues. V was trimmed by 2 bases and J by 0 bases, leaving 4 bases between them. CDR1 and CDR2 from the germline V gene are MNHEY and SVGAGI. This CDR3 reads CASSYLTTNEKLFF. CDR3 nucleotide sequence: TGTGCCAGCAGTTACCTAACAACTAATGAAAAACTGTTTTTT.

The rearrangement joins TRBV14 to TRBJ1-1; D is unresolved. This CDR3 spans 12 amino acids. CDR1 is SGHDN, CDR2 FVKESK, per germline. Trimming cost V 0 bases and J 6 bases, with 5 bases left between them. The CDR3 bases are TGTGCCAGCAGCCAAGATATCTCTGAAGCTTTCTTT. Its protein is CASSQDISEAFF. Using reference TRBV14 and TRBJ1-1 for the parts outside the CDR3, the full variable domain is EAGVTQFPSHSVIEKGQTVTLRCDPISGHDNLYWYRRVMGKEIKFLLHFVKESKQDESGMPNNRFLAERTGGTYSTLKVQPAELEDSGVYFCASSQDISEAFFGQGTRLTVV.

V usage is TRBV30 and J usage is TRBJ2-2; D is perhaps TRBD2 (6 bases). CDR1 is GTSNPN and CDR2 is SVGIG in the germline V gene (reference sequence). The CDR3 sequence is 12 residues long. Trimming took off 8 bases at V and 7 bases at J, with 14 bases between the two ends. The CDR3 sequence: CAEITGSGELFF. The DNA of the CDR3 is TGTGCCGAGATCACCGGGAGCGGGGAGCTGTTTTTT.

In its sample, this clone was seen a few times. The chain links TRBV30 to TRBJ2-7; D is ambiguous. Trimming cost V 0 bases and J 2 bases, with 11 bases left between them. CDR3 length equals 14 residues. CDR1 is GTSNPN, CDR2 SVGIG, per germline (reference sequence). CDR3 DNA: TGTGCCTGGAGTGTAAGCCTTGGAGCCTACGAGCAGTACTTC. Translation: CAWSVSLGAYEQYF. Complete variable domain (other parts from reference TRBV30 and TRBJ2-7): SQTIHQWPATLVQPVGSPLSLECTVEGTSNPNLYWYRQAAGRGLQLLFYSVGIGQISSEVPQNLSASRPQDRQFILSSKKLLLSDSGFYLCAWSVSLGAYEQYFGPGTRLTVT.

The J gene is TRBJ1-1, the V gene TRBV14; D uncertain. This CDR3 comprises 12 residues. CDR1 and CDR2 from the germline V gene are SGHDN and FVKESK. The V gene lost 4 bases and the J gene lost 5 bases, with 8 bases spanning the gap. The CDR3 nucleotides read TGTGCCAGCAGCCCAGGAGGGACTGAAGCTTTCTTT. This encodes CASSPGGTEAFF.

V is TRBV27 and J is TRBJ2-3, with TRBD2 matching over 10 bases. In germline, CDR1 is MNHEY, CDR2 SMNVEV (reference sequence). V was pared by 5 bases and J by 2 bases, with 22 bases of the junction left unmatched. The length of the CDR3 is 21 residues. The CDR3 region has the DNA TGTGCCAGCAGTCCGTCGGAGTGGTTAGCGGGGGGCCACCGTAACACAGATACGCAGTATTTT. It specifies CASSPSEWLAGGHRNTDTQYF.